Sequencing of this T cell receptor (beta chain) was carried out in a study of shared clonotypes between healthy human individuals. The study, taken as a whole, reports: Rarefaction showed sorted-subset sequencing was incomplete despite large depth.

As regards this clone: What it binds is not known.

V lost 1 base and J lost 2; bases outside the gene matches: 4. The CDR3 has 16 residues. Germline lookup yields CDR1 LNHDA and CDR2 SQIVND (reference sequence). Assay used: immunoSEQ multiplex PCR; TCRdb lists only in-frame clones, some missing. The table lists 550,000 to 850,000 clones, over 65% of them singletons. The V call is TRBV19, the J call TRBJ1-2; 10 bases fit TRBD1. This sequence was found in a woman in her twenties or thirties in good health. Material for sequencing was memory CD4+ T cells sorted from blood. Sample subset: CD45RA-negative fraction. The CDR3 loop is CASSIGGTGVNYGYTF. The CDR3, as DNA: TGTGCCAGTAGTATAGGAGGGACAGGGGTCAACTATGGCTACACCTTC.